The entry below describes one T cell receptor beta chain. The CDR3 sequence is 13 residues long. The V and J ends lost 4 bases and 5 bases respectively, with 12 bases between them. CDR1 and CDR2 (germline): SQVTM, ANQGSEA. The data belong to a study of blood T cells in healthy people across ages. Through a sample-barcoded 5' primer and a J-beta primer mix, a second PCR was run for roughly 6 to 12 cycles. From the 5' RACE reads, TCRdb called clonotypes with MiXCR, one entry per CDR3 protein. In the table there are about 900,000 distinct CDR3 sequences, about 48% of which are singletons. The sequenced material came from blood. This chain links TRBV29-1 with TRBJ2-1; D call uncertain. This clonotype was obtained from a man aged 25 to 40 in good health. The CDR3: CSVAIRSDNEQFF. The DNA for the CDR3 is TGCAGCGTTGCTATAAGGAGTGACAATGAGCAGTTCTTC.